This T cell receptor beta chain derives from a study of T-cell reconstitution after alpha-beta-depleted transplantation in children. Many counts were recorded for this clonotype. Unique molecular identifiers tagged the TCRbeta library. Via MiXCR, TCRdb re-called the PCR reads, giving one row per CDR3 protein. The profile shows about 92,000 distinct CDR3 sequences, 12% of them singletons. The CDR3 runs 18 residues. The ends were cut back, 1 base at V and 0 bases at J, with 22 bases in the middle. Looked up from germline, CDR1 is SQVTM and CDR2 is ANQGSEA. The sample was PBMCs from the stem cell graft donor, taken from the stem cell graft. The chain employs TRBV29-1 and TRBJ2-7; tentative D call: TRBD1 (6 bases). This TCR derives from a human donor who donated a stem cell graft to a child with inherited bone marrow failure. CDR3 in DNA: TGCAGCGTTGAAGTTCCCACCCCGGACAGTTGGAGCTCCTACGAGCAGTACTTC. Amino acid sequence: CSVEVPTPDSWSSYEQYF.